This note documents a single T cell receptor (beta chain) sequence. Produced via immunoSEQ multiplex PCR; TCRdb's table is partial and in-frame only. The data contain around 86,000 clones, around 85% of them seen just once; the ten biggest clones take up 38%. The data are from a study of blood T cell repertoires in COVID-19. V dropped 1 base and J dropped 0 bases, with 10 bases sitting between them. The V gene's germline CDR1 is KGHSH and CDR2 LQKENI. CDR3 size: 16 residues. This chain uses TRBV18 with TRBJ1-3; no clear D. Sequences were obtained from peripheral blood. The TCR comes from an elderly man with acute or convalescent COVID-19. The CDR3 sequence: CASSPQSTFSGNTIYF. In DNA, the CDR3 is TGTGCCAGCTCACCACAGAGTACGTTCTCTGGAAACACCATATATTTT.